Sequencing of this T cell receptor beta chain was carried out in a study of T cells in Graves' hyperthyroidism and ophthalmopathy. This clonotype appeared a few times. Its antigen is not known. Study results and limitations: In the blood, most expanded thyroid clonotypes above 0.001 appeared as well.

Deletions cut 6 bases from V and 14 bases from J, with 18 bases between. Germline V CDR1 and CDR2: SGHTA, FQGTGA. This CDR3 contains 12 residues. It was RNA transcripts that yielded the amplified TCR beta CDR3 regions. The HTBI primer set drove a first-round RT-PCR of the TCR CDR3. TCRdb re-derived calls from the multiplex PCR reads in MiXCR, one entry per CDR3 protein. The sample includes under 400,000 distinct CDR3 sequences, approximately 18% of them seen just once. Source material: blood. This TCR came from a woman aged 45 to 65 with Graves' hyperthyroidism. This rearrangement joins TRBV7-3 to TRBJ2-3; D may be TRBD2 (7 bases). The CDR3, as DNA: TGTGCCAGCAGGAAGGGGGGGGGAAAGACGTATTTT. Its protein product is CASRKGGGKTYF.